The 21 T cell receptor beta chains listed next were all sequenced from one sample in a study of T-cell memory formation after mild COVID-19. TCRdb analysed the 5' RACE reads with MiXCR anew, one entry per CDR3 protein. The repertoire holds about 270,000 distinct CDR3 sequences, roughly 18% seen once, with around 23% in the top ten. Sequenced material: PBMCs or a T cell subset sorted from them (not recorded which). The receptors here all came from a man between 18 and 29 years old who had mild COVID-19 (a few samples of this study predate the infection). Cell type and time point are not known.

This clonotype came up a few times. The rearrangement joins TRBV20-1 to TRBJ2-1; weak D call: TRBD2 (6 bases). This CDR3 spans 15 amino acids. V was pared by 7 bases and J by 6 bases, with 22 bases between. The germline CDR1 and CDR2 sequences are DFQATT and SNEGSKA (reference sequence). CDR3 DNA: TGCAGTGGCGGCGGGACGACTGAACTATTCAATGAGCAGTTCTTC. Protein: CSGGGTTELFNEQFF.

This rearrangement joins TRBV6-5 to TRBJ1-3; D remains ambiguous. With 2 bases removed from V and 0 bases from J, the gap between germline ends came to 14 bases. This CDR3 has 17 amino acids. Looked up from germline, CDR1 is MNHEY and CDR2 is SVGAGI. The CDR3 DNA reads TGTGCCAGCAGTTACGGTCGAGCAGGAAGCTCTGGAAACACCATATATTTT. Its translation: CASSYGRAGSSGNTIYF.

The V and J genes are TRBV20-1 and TRBJ1-2; perhaps TRBD1 as D (6 bases). V gave up 6 bases and J gave up 14 bases, with 10 bases separating them. Looked up from germline, CDR1 is DFQATT and CDR2 is SNEGSKA (reference sequence). The length of the CDR3 is 8 residues. CDR3 sequence (DNA): TGCAGTGCCCACACAGGGACCTTC. This sequence encodes CSAHTGTF.

This clonotype was found a few times. The rearrangement joins TRBV6-6 to TRBJ1-4; 10 nucleotides line up with TRBD1. The CDR3 runs to 15 residues. Germline CDR1 MNHNY, CDR2 SVGAGI (reference sequence). V shed 4 bases, J shed 5 bases, and the junction held 4 bases outside the gene matches. CDR3 DNA: TGTGCCAGCAGTTCCAAGACAGGGGGCAATGAAAAACTGTTTTTT. This translates into CASSSKTGGNEKLFF.

V usage is TRBV10-3 and J usage is TRBJ1-5; 9 positions agree with TRBD1. Per germline, CDR1 ENHRY and CDR2 SYGVKD. V trimming: 5 bases; J trimming: 1 base; junction bases outside the gene matches: 6. The CDR3 has 16 amino acids. CDR3 amino acids: CAISQQGAGSNQPQHF. The CDR3 DNA is TGTGCCATCAGTCAACAGGGGGCTGGGAGCAATCAGCCCCAGCATTTT.

This clonotype has just a few counts. The genes are TRBV12-3 or TRBV12-4 and TRBJ2-5; TRBD2 agrees at 8 bases. Germline trimming cut 3 bases from V and 3 bases from J; bases unmatched to any gene: 9. This CDR3 region has 16 residues. This CDR3 reads CASSFGSGVSEETQYF. CDR3 DNA: TGTGCCAGCAGTTTTGGTAGCGGGGTTTCGGAAGAGACCCAGTACTTC.

The chain carries TRBV4-3 and TRBJ2-1; 9 nucleotides match TRBD2. CDR1 is LGHNA, CDR2 YSLEER, per germline. With V trimmed by 0 bases and J by 0 bases, 6 bases remained unmatched. The CDR3 runs 18 residues. The CDR3 here is CASSQDILAGNSYNEQFF. The CDR3 region has the DNA TGCGCCAGCAGCCAAGATATCCTAGCGGGGAACTCCTACAATGAGCAGTTCTTC.

This clonotype was recorded many times. The V gene is TRBV4-3, the J gene TRBJ2-7; D unclear. This CDR3 contains 14 residues. V lost 1 base and J lost 3, with 10 bases in between. Germline CDR1 LGHNA, CDR2 YSLEER. The CDR3 is CASSQARGSYEQYV. Here the CDR3 DNA reads TGCGCCAGCAGCCAAGCCCGCGGCAGCTACGAGCAGTACGTC.

This clonotype turned up a few times. The V call is TRBV4-1, the J call TRBJ2-3; D gene ambiguous. CDR1 is MGHRA and CDR2 is YSYEKL in the germline V gene. V lost 1 base, J lost 8 bases, and 10 bases lay in between. This CDR3 comprises 13 residues. CDR3 in amino acids: CASSQATVATQYF. In DNA, the CDR3 is TGCGCCAGCAGCCAAGCTACAGTAGCTACGCAGTATTTT.

This clonotype occurred a few times. The rearrangement uses TRBV10-2 and TRBJ2-2, with TRBD1 matching 7 bases. J lost 4 bases, V lost 7 bases, and 9 bases had no gene match. CDR3 length equals 15 residues. Germline assignment: CDR1 WSHSY and CDR2 SAAADI. The CDR3 loop is CASTSTGIPTGELFF. For the CDR3, the DNA is TGCGCCAGCACTTCGACAGGGATCCCCACCGGGGAGCTGTTTTTT.

CDR3 sequence reads: CSAQTSEYTGELFF. DNA of the CDR3: TGCAGTGCTCAAACTAGCGAGTACACCGGGGAGCTGTTTTTT. The chain employs TRBV20-1 and TRBJ2-2, with TRBD2 matching 7 bases. CDR3 length: 14 residues. V was clipped by 5 bases and J by 3 bases; unmatched bases: 6. In germline, CDR1 is DFQATT, CDR2 SNEGSKA (reference sequence).

The chain is built from TRBV10-3 and TRBJ1-1; no reliable D call. The CDR3 is made up of 13 amino acids. The V end was cut by 7 bases, the J end by 1 base, with 10 bases between. The germline V gene encodes CDR1 ENHRY and CDR2 SYGVKD. The CDR3 loop is CAITAAANTEAFF. CDR3 DNA sequence: TGTGCCATCACGGCAGCAGCGAACACTGAAGCTTTCTTT.

The chain couples TRBV20-1 to TRBJ1-5; D might be TRBD1 (6 bases). This CDR3 is built from 13 residues. Germline loops: CDR1 DFQATT, CDR2 SNEGSKA (reference sequence). V was pared by 7 bases and J by 2 bases, with 12 bases between. CDR3 nucleotides: TGCAGTGTACAGGGTTTGGGCAATCAGCCCCAGCATTTT. This gives the protein CSVQGLGNQPQHF.

The J gene is TRBJ2-7, the V gene TRBV7-2; D call uncertain. The CDR3 sequence is 12 residues long. Germline V gives CDR1 SGHTA, CDR2 FQGNSA. V was pared by 5 bases and J by 4 bases, with 9 bases between. The CDR3 sequence is CASSPGWYEQYF. Written as DNA, the CDR3 is TGTGCCAGCAGCCCCGGGTGGTACGAGCAGTACTTC.

The chain employs TRBV28 and TRBJ2-7, with a tentative D call TRBD1 (6 bases). Germline CDR1 is MDHEN and CDR2 is SYDVKM. The CDR3 is made up of 13 amino acids. V lost 5 bases, J lost 6 bases, and 14 bases lay in between. The CDR3 loop reads CASSPIGTPEQYV. CDR3 DNA sequence: TGTGCCAGCAGTCCAATCGGGACACCCGAGCAGTACGTC.

The chain uses TRBV12-3 or TRBV12-4 and TRBJ2-2, with TRBD1 matching 7 bases. The junction had 7 bases not matched to a gene; V was cut back by 5 bases and J by 1 base. The CDR3 has 16 amino acids. The CDR3 sequence is CASSPRDRRNTGELFF. Here the CDR3 DNA reads TGTGCCAGCAGTCCCCGGGACAGACGGAACACCGGGGAGCTGTTTTTT.

This clonotype was seen more than once but under ten times. V gene TRBV2 combines with J gene TRBJ2-2; weak D call: TRBD1 (5 bases). The germline gives CDR1 SNHLY, CDR2 FYNNEI. V was clipped by 8 bases and J by 5 bases, with 21 bases between them. This CDR3 comprises 16 residues. CDR3 sequence (DNA): TGTGCCAGCGGTCCGTTGGGGCACATGATGACCGGGGAGCTGTTTTTT. It is translated as CASGPLGHMMTGELFF.

The J gene is TRBJ2-2, the V gene TRBV5-1, with D unclear. The V end was cut by 3 bases, the J end by 6 bases, with 12 bases between. This CDR3 spans 14 amino acids. Per the germline V gene, CDR1 is SGHRS and CDR2 is YFSETQ. This CDR3 reads CASSSLGGAGELFF. CDR3 bases: TGCGCCAGCAGCTCGTTAGGCGGTGCCGGGGAGCTGTTTTTT.

This clonotype occurred a few times. The chain couples TRBV7-3 to TRBJ2-3; 9 bases are a match to TRBD2. Germline V gene lookup returns CDR1 SGHTA and CDR2 FQGTGA. The V gene end was trimmed by 0 bases and the J gene end by 2 bases; junction bases not matched to a gene: 6. This CDR3 spans 17 amino acids. The CDR3 sequence is CASSLTSLAGFTDTQYF. CDR3 DNA sequence: TGTGCCAGCAGCTTAACTAGCCTAGCGGGGTTCACAGATACGCAGTATTTT.

This chain links TRBV20-1 with TRBJ1-5; D gene unclear. With 4 bases removed from V and 0 bases from J, the gap between germline ends came to 7 bases. The CDR3 contains 13 residues. CDR1 is DFQATT and CDR2 is SNEGSKA in the germline V gene (reference sequence). The CDR3 DNA reads TGCAGTGCTACAACAGATAGCAATCAGCCCCAGCATTTT. Encoded protein: CSATTDSNQPQHF.

This clonotype was counted only a few times. This rearrangement joins TRBV4-3 to TRBJ2-5, with TRBD1 matching over 10 bases. Germline values: CDR1 LGHNA, CDR2 YSLEER. The junction had 3 bases not matched to a gene; V was cut back by 0 bases and J by 5 bases. The CDR3 totals 15 residues. CDR3 DNA sequence: TGCGCCAGCAGCCAAGAGGGACAGGGGTTTGAGACCCAGTACTTC. Translation gives CASSQEGQGFETQYF.